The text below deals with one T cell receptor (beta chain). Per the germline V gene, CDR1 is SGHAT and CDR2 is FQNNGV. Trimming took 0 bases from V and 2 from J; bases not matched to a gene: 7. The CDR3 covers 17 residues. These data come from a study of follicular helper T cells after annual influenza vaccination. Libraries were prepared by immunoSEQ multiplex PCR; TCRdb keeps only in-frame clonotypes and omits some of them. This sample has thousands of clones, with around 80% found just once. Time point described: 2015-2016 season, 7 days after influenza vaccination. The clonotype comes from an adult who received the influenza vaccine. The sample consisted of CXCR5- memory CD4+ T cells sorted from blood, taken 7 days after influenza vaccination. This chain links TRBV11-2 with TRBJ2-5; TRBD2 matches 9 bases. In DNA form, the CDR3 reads TGTGCCAGCAGCTTAGATACGGCGGGAGGGACTCAAGAGACCCAGTACTTC. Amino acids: CASSLDTAGGTQETQYF.